This TCR beta chain is drawn from a study of blood T cell repertoires in COVID-19. Turning to the study itself: Material from acute and convalescent COVID-19 was sourced from the United States, Italy and Spain. T cells, B-cell-depleted T cells, or PBMCs supplied cDNA or gDNA.

Germline V gives CDR1 KGHSH, CDR2 LQKENI. The V segment lost 3 bases and the J segment 2 bases; nucleotides outside the gene matches: 4. CDR3 size: 15 residues. Per the study methods: Amplified reference gene primers provided the basis for estimating nucleated cell counts. Profiled with immunoSEQ multiplex PCR; TCRdb holds only in-frame clones, not every one. That table furnishes V, J and clone size, whereas the DNA furnished D and trimming. Among about 36,000 clones listed, around four fifths were seen once. The chain carries TRBV18 and TRBJ2-7; 10 nucleotides agree with TRBD1. This clonotype was sampled from a man in his sixties or seventies with acute or convalescent COVID-19. The sample consisted of peripheral blood. CDR3: CASSPRTGGAYEQYF. The CDR3 DNA reads as TGTGCCAGCTCACCCAGGACAGGGGGGGCCTACGAGCAGTACTTC.